Following are 5 T cell receptor beta chains from one sample sequenced in a study of PD-L1 blockade in urothelial cancer listed by TCRdb under 2017. The library came from the immunoSEQ multiplex PCR assay. TCRdb stores this immuneACCESS table with in-frame sequences only. Part of the clones is absent; in the studies checked, under half of the shortfall reflects unresolved V genes, and no reason is known for the rest. The sample records 56,000 or so clones, 85% to 90% of which are singletons. The ten largest clones add up to less than 3% of the sample. This specimen consisted of PBMCs, obtained around atezolizumab (anti-PD-L1) treatment. All receptors derive from a man in his fifties or sixties with urothelial cancer.

The chain joins TRBV11-2 to TRBJ2-7; 15 nucleotides match TRBD2. Germline V gene sequence: CDR1 SGHAT, CDR2 FQNNGV. V trimming: 4 bases; J trimming: 3 bases; junction bases outside the gene matches: 13. There are 19 residues in the CDR3. The CDR3 bases are TGTGCCAGCAGCTCATCAGGACTAGCGGGAGGGTCCATTCTCTACGAGCAGTACTTC. Translation: CASSSSGLAGGSILYEQYF.

The gene calls are TRBV9 and TRBJ2-3, with 10 bases identical to TRBD2. This CDR3 has 18 amino acids. V was clipped by 0 bases and J by 5 bases; unmatched bases: 12. The V gene's germline CDR1 is SGDLS and CDR2 YYNGEE. The CDR3: CASSVGGLAGVIGDTQYF. DNA for the CDR3: TGTGCCAGCAGCGTAGGAGGGCTAGCGGGAGTTATCGGAGATACGCAGTATTTT. Variable domain in full (rest from reference TRBV9 and TRBJ2-3): DSGVTQTPKHLITATGQRVTLRCSPRSGDLSVYWYQQSLDQGLQFLIQYYNGEERAKGNILERFSAQQFPDLHSELNLSSLELGDSALYFCASSVGGLAGVIGDTQYFGPGTRLTVL.

The V and J genes are TRBV7-3 and TRBJ2-1, with D maybe TRBD2 (7 bases). The CDR3 has 15 amino acids. The germline V gene encodes CDR1 SGHTA and CDR2 FQGTGA. V was shortened by 2 bases and J by 6 bases, with 14 bases between the two germline ends. CDR3 nucleotide sequence: TGTGCCAGCAGCTTATGGGTGGGAGGGGGCAATGAGCAGTTCTTC. Translation: CASSLWVGGGNEQFF.

This chain uses TRBV18 with TRBJ1-1, with D uncertain. Germline CDR1 reads KGHSH; CDR2 reads LQKENI. Trimming removed 6 bases from V and 1 base from J, with 12 bases in between. The CDR3 sequence is 14 residues long. CDR3 sequence: CASSPRYGNTEAFF. The CDR3 DNA sequence: TGTGCCAGCTCTCCCAGGTATGGGAACACTGAAGCTTTCTTT.

The rearrangement joins TRBV19 to TRBJ2-2; 9 bases match TRBD2. The V gene end was trimmed by 3 bases and the J gene end by 1 base; junction bases not matched to a gene: 3. The germline V gene has CDR1 LNHDA and CDR2 SQIVND (reference sequence). The CDR3 has 16 amino acids. The CDR3 DNA reads as TGTGCCAGTAGTATGTTGACTAGCGGGAACACCGGGGAGCTGTTTTTT. This gives the protein CASSMLTSGNTGELFF.